These 20 T cell receptor beta chains share one sample of origin, sequenced in a study of OX40 agonist ivuxolimab in advanced cancers. TCRdb keeps only in-frame clones here, not all; method: immunoSEQ multiplex PCR. The sample records about 74,000 clones, 80% to 85% being singletons. Specimen: CD4+ or CD8+ T cells sorted from blood, collected in a trial of the OX40 agonist ivuxolimab. These receptors all come from an adult with an advanced solid tumor such as melanoma, head and neck, liver or kidney cancer.

This clone has more than one count but fewer than ten. This chain joins TRBV7-2 and TRBJ1-5; D possibly corresponds to TRBD1 (5 bases). The V end lost 1 base, the J end lost 5 bases, and 18 bases lay between the germline ends. The V gene's germline CDR1 is SGHTA and CDR2 FQGNSA. There are 17 residues in the CDR3. In DNA form, the CDR3 reads TGTGCCAGCAGCTTAGGGGAGGGTAGGGGAGGCGATCAGCCCCAGCATTTT. It translates to CASSLGEGRGGDQPQHF.

The rearrangement joins TRBV7-3 to TRBJ1-1; D ambiguous. The CDR3 spans 13 residues. The germline V gene encodes CDR1 SGHTA and CDR2 FQGTGA. V lost 1 base to trimming and J lost 3 bases, with 6 bases between them. The CDR3, as DNA: TGTGCCAGCAGCTTAAATGGGGACACTGAAGCTTTCTTT. This gives the protein CASSLNGDTEAFF.

J is TRBJ1-5 and V is TRBV30; 11 bases align to TRBD1. The CDR3 spans 19 residues. The J segment lost 0 bases and the V segment lost 2 bases, leaving 12 bases of the junction unmatched. Germline values: CDR1 GTSNPN, CDR2 SVGIG (reference sequence). CDR3 DNA: TGTGCCTGGAGTTCATTACGGACAGGGGGCCTCTATAGCAATCAGCCCCAGCATTTT. It specifies CAWSSLRTGGLYSNQPQHF.

CDR3 in DNA: TGTGCCGGGGGGGAACACGGGGAGCTGTTTTTT. Its translation is CAGGEHGELFF. The chain combines TRBV7-7 with TRBJ2-2, with TRBD2 matching over 7 bases. Germline V gene data show CDR1 as SSHAT and CDR2 as FNYEAQ (reference sequence). The V gene end was trimmed by 11 bases and the J gene end by 7 bases; junction bases not matched to a gene: 4. The CDR3 runs to 11 residues.

This rearrangement joins TRBV27 to TRBJ1-4; TRBD1 might be the D (5 bases). V was cut by 6 bases and J by 1 base, with 9 bases left in between. This CDR3 is built from 14 residues. CDR1 is MNHEY and CDR2 is SMNVEV in the germline V gene (reference sequence). CDR3 loop: CASRTRGTNEKLFF. The CDR3 coding sequence is TGTGCCAGCAGGACGAGGGGAACTAATGAAAAACTGTTTTTT.

This chain uses TRBV7-2 with TRBJ2-2; D might be TRBD2 (6 bases). Deletions cut 3 bases from V and 6 bases from J, with 8 bases between. Germline loops: CDR1 SGHTA, CDR2 FQGNSA. This CDR3 is built from 13 residues. The CDR3 DNA is TGTGCCAGCAGCTTGGGGGGTGCCGGGGAGCTGTTTTTT. It translates to CASSLGGAGELFF.

J is TRBJ2-2 and V is TRBV28; TRBD2 matches 8 bases. The CDR3 sequence is 16 residues long. Germline CDR1 is MDHEN and CDR2 is SYDVKM. Losses at the gene ends were 5 bases for V and 6 bases for J; bases not matched to a gene: 11. The CDR3 loop reads CASSTPGGGKAGELFF. The CDR3 DNA reads as TGTGCCAGCAGTACCCCGGGGGGGGGAAAGGCCGGGGAGCTGTTTTTT.

The chain employs TRBV9 and TRBJ1-4; a weak D match, TRBD1 (6 bases). V was trimmed by 7 bases and J by 6 bases, leaving 19 bases between them. This CDR3 is built from 15 residues. The V gene's germline CDR1 is SGDLS and CDR2 YYNGEE. DNA of the CDR3: TGTGCCAGCGCCCCGAGTGGGGGGGCCCATGAAAAACTGTTTTTT. It is translated as CASAPSGGAHEKLFF.

The chain recombines TRBV27 with TRBJ1-2; D remains unclear. Germline values: CDR1 MNHEY, CDR2 SMNVEV (reference sequence). This CDR3 comprises 16 residues. Deletions cut 5 bases from V and 1 base from J, with 17 bases between. This chain's CDR3 is CASSQGRGSNNYGYTF. The DNA for the CDR3 is TGTGCCAGCAGTCAAGGACGGGGAAGCAATAACTATGGCTACACCTTC.

V gene TRBV29-1 combines with J gene TRBJ1-6; unclear D gene. CDR3 length: 11 residues. Germline V gene data show CDR1 as SQVTM and CDR2 as ANQGSEA. V was clipped by 6 bases and J by 14 bases, with 14 bases between them. The CDR3 nucleotides read TGCAGCGTGGTATTCATGGGGACCCTCCACTTT. This translates into CSVVFMGTLHF.

V and J are TRBV29-1 and TRBJ2-3; 12 positions agree with TRBD2. The germline V gene has CDR1 SQVTM and CDR2 ANQGSEA. The CDR3 runs 14 residues. After removal of 3 bases from V and 8 bases from J, the junction contained 6 bases not matched to a gene. Here the CDR3 DNA reads TGCAGCGTTGATCTAGCGGGAGGGTCTGGTACGCAGTATTTT. Protein: CSVDLAGGSGTQYF.

CDR3 bases: TGTGCCAGCTCACCACTGGTGGGACACCTTCAAGAGACCCAGTACTTC. Translated: CASSPLVGHLQETQYF. The chain recombines TRBV18 with TRBJ2-5; a possible D gene is TRBD1 (6 bases). The germline V gene encodes CDR1 KGHSH and CDR2 LQKENI. V was trimmed by 1 base and J by 2 bases, leaving 14 bases between them. The CDR3 loop spans 16 amino acids.

The chain combines TRBV19 with TRBJ1-4; D might be TRBD1 (5 bases). Trimming shortened V by 8 bases and J by 7 bases, and 20 bases separated the two germline ends. This CDR3 has 15 amino acids. Germline V CDR1 and CDR2: LNHDA, SQIVND (reference sequence). The CDR3 DNA is TGTGCCAGTGGGAGCGCGGGGGAGCCAGCTGAAAAACTGTTTTTT. Amino acids: CASGSAGEPAEKLFF. The whole variable domain, filled in from reference TRBV19 and TRBJ1-4, reads DGGITQSPKYLFRKEGQNVTLSCEQNLNHDAMYWYRQDPGQGLRLIYYSQIVNDFQKGDIAEGYSVSREKKESFPLTVTSAQKNPTAFYLCASGSAGEPAEKLFFGSGTQLSVL.

The CDR3 nucleotides are TGTGCCAGCACTCTCCCAGGGGGTCTTGGGGCCAACGTCCTGACTTTC. Amino acid sequence: CASTLPGGLGANVLTF. This rearrangement joins TRBV28 to TRBJ2-6; 7 nucleotides agree with TRBD1. Germline V gives CDR1 MDHEN, CDR2 SYDVKM. The CDR3 has 16 residues. The ends lost 7 bases at V and 3 bases at J; junction bases unmatched: 9.

This chain uses TRBV2 with TRBJ1-2; no reliable D call. The V and J ends lost 6 bases and 8 bases respectively, with 13 bases between them. Germline CDR1 SNHLY, CDR2 FYNNEI. The CDR3 has 12 residues. The CDR3 coding sequence is TGTGCCAGCAGGAGAGACAATTGGGGCTACACCTTC. Translation: CASRRDNWGYTF.

This clone was seen a handful of times. V and J are TRBV7-8 and TRBJ1-1; the D is unclear. The CDR3 covers 13 residues. V shed 5 bases and J shed 11 bases, with 18 bases lying between them. Germline values: CDR1 SGHVS, CDR2 FQNEAQ. CDR3: CASSPRRGGWAFF. The CDR3 nucleotides are TGTGCCAGCAGCCCCCGCCGAGGAGGCTGGGCTTTCTTT.

This chain joins TRBV19 and TRBJ1-1, with TRBD1 matching 10 bases. The CDR3 is made up of 15 amino acids. Germline loops: CDR1 LNHDA, CDR2 SQIVND (reference sequence). With 4 bases clipped from V and 3 bases from J, the junction kept 5 bases outside the gene matches. CDR3 sequence reads: CASSRTGGLDTEAFF. The CDR3 coding sequence is TGTGCCAGTAGTAGGACAGGGGGATTGGACACTGAAGCTTTCTTT.

The CDR3 bases are TGTGCCAGTAGTAGCACTCCTGGGACAGTTAATGAAAAACTGTTTTTT. Translation gives CASSSTPGTVNEKLFF. The chain has TRBV19 and TRBJ1-4; 7 bases are shared with TRBD1. This CDR3 contains 16 residues. From germline, CDR1 is LNHDA and CDR2 SQIVND (reference sequence). V shed 4 bases and J 4 bases; nucleotides not matched to a gene: 9.

V is TRBV11-3 and J is TRBJ2-5; unclear D gene. Germline CDR1 SGHNT, CDR2 YENEEA. The CDR3 runs to 13 residues. Trimming removed 3 bases at V and 2 bases at J, with 7 bases between. The CDR3: CASSLSPQETQYF. The CDR3 DNA follows: TGTGCCAGCAGCTTGTCTCCTCAAGAGACCCAGTACTTC.

The gene calls are TRBV5-8 and TRBJ1-2; D call uncertain. This CDR3 is 13 amino acids long. The germline V and J ends were trimmed by 1 base and 5 bases, with 9 bases remaining between them. Germline-derived CDR1 and CDR2 are SGHTS and YDEGEE. The CDR3 bases are TGTGCCAGCAGCTTGTGGGAGGAATATGGCTACACCTTC. Amino acid sequence: CASSLWEEYGYTF.